The 29 T cell receptor beta chains listed next were all sequenced from one sample in a study of CD8+ T cells in alopecia areata. Investigators isolated RNA and reverse transcribed it into cDNA to act as the sequencing template. The protocol was immunoSEQ multiplex PCR, while the TCRdb copy is restricted to in-frame clones and leaves out a portion. The sample contains about 140,000 clones, approximately 85% of which appear only once. The sample's treatment: oral pan-JAK inhibitor, 5-10 mg twice daily. The sample in question was CD8+ T cells sorted from blood, obtained at week 4, from a patient treated with tofacitinib. Receptor source: a human donor with alopecia areata.

The chain carries TRBV7-9 and TRBJ2-5; TRBD1 is a possible D gene (5 bases). The V end was cut by 0 bases, the J end by 1 base, with 15 bases between. This CDR3 is built from 17 residues. The germline V gene encodes CDR1 SEHNR and CDR2 FQNEAQ (reference sequence). The CDR3 bases are TGTGCCAGCAGCTTAGCACAAGTTGGGGCGCTCCAAGAGACCCAGTACTTC. Its protein product is CASSLAQVGALQETQYF.

The V gene is TRBV2, the J gene TRBJ2-1, with D possibly TRBD1 on 5 matching bases. There are 13 residues in the CDR3. V was pared by 5 bases and J by 2 bases, with 7 bases between. In germline, CDR1 is SNHLY, CDR2 FYNNEI. As DNA, the CDR3 is TGTGCCAGCAGTCAAGGGGCCTACAATGAGCAGTTCTTC. Its protein is CASSQGAYNEQFF.

This clone showed up just once. The chain joins TRBV6-5 to TRBJ2-3; TRBD2 is a possible D gene (5 bases). CDR1 MNHEY and CDR2 SVGAGI come from the germline V gene. V dropped 6 bases and J dropped 2 bases, with 15 bases sitting between them. The CDR3 totals 15 residues. CDR3 protein: CASSQTGRATDTQYF. CDR3 sequence (DNA): TGTGCCAGCAGCCAAACCGGGCGGGCCACAGATACGCAGTATTTT.

The CDR3 loop reads CASSLGTGVYEQYF. The CDR3, as DNA: TGTGCCAGCAGCTTGGGGACGGGGGTTTACGAGCAGTACTTC. The V gene is TRBV13, the J gene TRBJ2-7; D is perhaps TRBD2 (6 bases). V lost 3 bases and J lost 4, with 13 bases in between. This CDR3 has 14 residues. The germline V gene has CDR1 PRHDT and CDR2 FYEKMQ (reference sequence).

The chain links TRBV16 to TRBJ1-4; TRBD1 matches at 9 bases. J gave up 3 bases and V 3 bases, and 8 bases lay outside the gene matches. Germline assignment: CDR1 KGHSY and CDR2 FQNENV. The CDR3 is 17 residues long. The CDR3 protein is CASSHHPRDRANEKLFF. DNA of the CDR3: TGTGCCAGCAGCCACCACCCTCGGGACAGGGCTAATGAAAAACTGTTTTTT.

This clone came up once. This chain uses TRBV4-3 with TRBJ2-1, with D perhaps matching TRBD2 (6 bases). Trimming pared 1 base from V and 5 bases from J, leaving 12 bases between. Germline V CDR1 and CDR2: LGHNA, YSLEER. The CDR3 has 15 amino acids. CDR3 residues: CASSQAGLFHNEQFF. The CDR3 DNA sequence: TGCGCCAGCAGCCAAGCGGGACTGTTTCACAATGAGCAGTTCTTC.

This sequence joins TRBV4-2 and TRBJ1-6, with D perhaps TRBD1 (5 bases). Germline CDR1 LGHNA, CDR2 YNFKEQ. This CDR3 has 16 residues. Trimming shortened V by 0 bases and J by 9 bases, and 15 bases separated the two germline ends. CDR3 amino acids: CASSQDRQSYGSPLHF. In nucleotides, the CDR3 is TGTGCCAGCAGCCAAGATAGACAGTCTTATGGTTCACCCCTCCACTTT.

This chain joins TRBV4-3 and TRBJ2-7; 10 nucleotides line up with TRBD1. Trimming cost V 2 bases and J 6 bases; bases outside gene matches: 7. The CDR3 length is 15 residues. Looked up from germline, CDR1 is LGHNA and CDR2 is YSLEER. The CDR3 coding sequence is TGCGCCAGCAGCCAAAGGACAGGGGGTGATCGCGAGCAGTACTTC. It codes for CASSQRTGGDREQYF.

The chain couples TRBV4-1 to TRBJ2-7; 8 bases fit TRBD1. V lost 9 bases to trimming and J lost 6 bases; unmatched junction nucleotides: 7. The length of the CDR3 is 12 residues. Germline CDR1 and CDR2: MGHRA and YSYEKL. CDR3 nucleotides: TGCGCCAGTAGAACTACAGGGGGCGAGCAGTACTTC. Translated, it gives CASRTTGGEQYF.

V gene TRBV21-1 combines with J gene TRBJ2-3; TRBD1 was called by the table and not checked on the DNA. TRBV21-1 is marked as a pseudogene. The length of the CDR3 is 14 residues. The chain's CDR3 is CASSPTTIPDTQYF. The CDR3 DNA reads as TGTGCCAGCAGTCCGACAACCATCCCAGATACGCAGTATTTT.

This chain links TRBV2 with TRBJ1-6; D ambiguous. Germline CDR1 and CDR2: SNHLY and FYNNEI. V gave up 5 bases and J gave up 4 bases, with 9 bases separating them. CDR3 length: 14 residues. The DNA of the CDR3 is TGTGCCAGCAGTCGGCAAATTTATAATTCACCCCTCCACTTT. This codes for CASSRQIYNSPLHF. The whole variable domain, remainder taken from reference TRBV2 and TRBJ1-6, is EPEVTQTPSHQVTQMGQEVILRCVPISNHLYFYWYRQILGQKVEFLVSFYNNEISEKSEIFDDQFSVERPDGSNFTLKIRSTKLEDSAMYFCASSRQIYNSPLHFGNGTRLTVT.

V gene TRBV7-6 combines with J gene TRBJ2-7, with D unclear. CDR1 is SGHVS, CDR2 FNYEAQ, per germline. CDR3 length: 13 residues. V lost 5 bases to trimming and J lost 5 bases, with 13 bases between them. The CDR3 here is CASSPTPTDEQYF. The DNA of the CDR3 is TGTGCCAGCAGCCCGACTCCTACCGACGAGCAGTACTTC.

This clone appeared a few times. The chain uses TRBV5-5 and TRBJ2-1, with D perhaps TRBD2 (6 bases). The ends were cut back, 4 bases at V and 5 bases at J, with 10 bases in the middle. Looked up from germline, CDR1 is SGHKS and CDR2 is YYEKEE (reference sequence). This CDR3 has 13 amino acids. CDR3: CASSPEGHNEQFF. CDR3 in DNA: TGTGCCAGCAGCCCGGAGGGGCACAATGAGCAGTTCTTC. The full variable domain, completed using reference TRBV5-5 and TRBJ2-1, is DAGVTQSPTHLIKTRGQQVTLRCSPISGHKSVSWYQQVLGQGPQFIFQYYEKEERGRGNFPDRFSARQFPNYSSELNVNALLLGDSALYLCASSPEGHNEQFFGPGTRLTVL.

V gene TRBV27 combines with J gene TRBJ2-7, with TRBD1 as a possible D gene (5 bases). CDR1 MNHEY and CDR2 SMNVEV come from the germline V gene (reference sequence). Trimming removed 5 bases at V and 2 bases at J, with 10 bases between. The CDR3 has 13 amino acids. The CDR3 region has the DNA TGTGCCAGCAGTCCCAGGGTTACCTACGAGCAGTACTTC. Translation gives CASSPRVTYEQYF.

The V call is TRBV9, the J call TRBJ1-6, with a possible D match to TRBD1 (6 bases). V was cut by 4 bases and J by 1 base, with 15 bases left in between. CDR1 SGDLS and CDR2 YYNGEE come from the germline V gene. CDR3 length: 17 residues. The CDR3 region has the DNA TGTGCCAGCAGCCCCCGTCAGGGGAGATCCTATAATTCACCCCTCCACTTT. The encoded protein is CASSPRQGRSYNSPLHF.

This clone appeared a single time. This chain connects TRBV5-1 to TRBJ2-2, with D possibly being TRBD2 (6 bases). CDR1 and CDR2 (germline): SGHRS, YFSETQ. There are 14 residues in the CDR3. V was shortened by 4 bases and J by 7 bases, with 14 bases between the two germline ends. The CDR3 sequence: CASSLVAVRGELFF. The CDR3 coding sequence is TGCGCCAGCAGCCTGGTAGCGGTACGCGGGGAGCTGTTTTTT.

This chain uses TRBV13 with TRBJ2-1; D is unclear. Trimming shortened V by 0 bases and J by 5 bases, and 17 bases separated the two germline ends. CDR1 is PRHDT, CDR2 FYEKMQ, per germline (reference sequence). CDR3 length equals 17 residues. CDR3 nucleotides: TGTGCCAGCAGCTTAGGCTCGCTAGGTACCCTAGACAATGAGCAGTTCTTC. Protein: CASSLGSLGTLDNEQFF.

This clone has only a few counts. CDR3 region: CAISESSLAGGHTDTQYF. The CDR3 coding sequence is TGTGCCATCAGTGAGTCGAGTCTAGCGGGGGGCCACACAGATACGCAGTATTTT. The rearrangement uses TRBV10-3 and TRBJ2-3; TRBD2 agrees at 11 bases. J was trimmed by 2 bases and V by 0 bases; bases with no gene match: 7. The CDR3 covers 18 residues. The germline V gene has CDR1 ENHRY and CDR2 SYGVKD.

The chain uses TRBV21-1 and TRBJ2-3. TRBV21-1 is a listed pseudogene. This CDR3 has 17 residues. CDR3 sequence: CASSKVAQWDLTDTQYF. Written as DNA, the CDR3 is TGTGCCAGCAGCAAAGTGGCGCAGTGGGATCTCACAGATACGCAGTATTTT.

The V gene is TRBV4-1, the J gene TRBJ2-7, with 11 bases that match TRBD1. The CDR3 consists of 15 residues. Germline V CDR1 and CDR2: MGHRA, YSYEKL. Germline trimming cut 4 bases from V and 4 bases from J; bases unmatched to any gene: 6. DNA for the CDR3: TGCGCCAGCAGCCCCGGGACAGGGGGGATGTACGAGCAGTACTTC. Translating gives CASSPGTGGMYEQYF.

The CDR3 DNA reads TGTGCCAGCAGTTCCCTACTAGCGGGGTCTTACAATGAGCAGTTCTTC. It encodes CASSSLLAGSYNEQFF. The rearrangement joins TRBV7-8 to TRBJ2-1; 10 bases match TRBD2. CDR3 size: 16 residues. The junction had 9 bases not matched to a gene; V was cut back by 6 bases and J by 4 bases. Germline lookup yields CDR1 SGHVS and CDR2 FQNEAQ.

This chain links TRBV29-1 with TRBJ2-5; no clear D gene. The germline V gene encodes CDR1 SQVTM and CDR2 ANQGSEA. With 5 bases removed from V and 7 bases from J, the gap between germline ends came to 14 bases. The CDR3 has 12 residues. The CDR3: CSVSVGLGTQYF. For the CDR3, the DNA is TGCAGCGTTTCGGTGGGGTTGGGGACCCAGTACTTC.

V and J are TRBV29-1 and TRBJ2-7; no reliable D call. Trimming left V 2 bases short and J 2 bases short, with 10 bases between. The CDR3 is 13 amino acids. The germline gives CDR1 SQVTM, CDR2 ANQGSEA. CDR3 DNA: TGCAGCGTTGAATTGCACACGCCCTACGAGCAGTACTTC. It specifies CSVELHTPYEQYF.

The genes are TRBV5-4 and TRBJ1-1; D uncertain. CDR3 length: 12 amino acids. Per the germline V gene, CDR1 is SGHNT and CDR2 is YYREEE (reference sequence). V dropped 2 bases and J dropped 5 bases, with 7 bases sitting between them. CDR3 DNA sequence: TGTGCCAGCAGCTTTGAGTTGACTGAAGCTTTCTTT. Protein product: CASSFELTEAFF.

This clone was seen once. The chain carries TRBV7-6 and TRBJ1-2; possibly TRBD1 for D (6 bases). The length of the CDR3 is 13 residues. Trimming shortened V by 5 bases and J by 2 bases, and 9 bases separated the two germline ends. Germline V gene data show CDR1 as SGHVS and CDR2 as FNYEAQ. The CDR3 loop is CASSRTGNYGYTF. Here the CDR3 DNA reads TGTGCCAGCAGCAGAACAGGGAACTATGGCTACACCTTC.

The chain recombines TRBV11-2 with TRBJ2-3, with D maybe TRBD2 (6 bases). The length of the CDR3 is 15 residues. Germline-derived CDR1 and CDR2 are SGHAT and FQNNGV. With 8 bases removed from V and 3 bases from J, the gap between germline ends came to 18 bases. The CDR3 loop reads CASSRGLANTDTQYF. For the CDR3, the DNA is TGTGCCAGCTCCCGGGGACTGGCGAATACAGATACGCAGTATTTT.

The chain recombines TRBV6-4 with TRBJ2-3; 14 bases fit TRBD2. The CDR3 length is 16 residues. The V gene end was trimmed by 6 bases and the J gene end by 1 base; junction bases not matched to a gene: 3. Germline V gives CDR1 MRHNA, CDR2 SNTAGT. The CDR3 bases are TGTGCCAGCAGCGGACTAGCGGGGGGATGCACAGATACGCAGTATTTT. The encoded protein is CASSGLAGGCTDTQYF.

The chain recombines TRBV27 with TRBJ1-5; 9 bases match TRBD1. The CDR3 spans 16 residues. Germline assignment: CDR1 MNHEY and CDR2 SMNVEV (reference sequence). Trimming cost V 1 base and J 6 bases; bases outside gene matches: 7. The CDR3 reads CASSLFGTGQVQPQHF. CDR3 nucleotides: TGTGCCAGCAGTTTATTCGGGACAGGGCAGGTTCAGCCCCAGCATTTT.

This clone was seen only once. This chain joins TRBV5-6 and TRBJ2-3, with D perhaps matching TRBD1 (7 bases). CDR3 length: 16 residues. V lost 0 bases and J 4 bases, leaving 15 bases between the germline ends. Per germline, CDR1 SGHDT and CDR2 YYEEEE. The CDR3 coding sequence is TGTGCCAGCAGCTTGGGATCAGGAGGGGGCCCAGATACGCAGTATTTT. Amino acids: CASSLGSGGGPDTQYF.